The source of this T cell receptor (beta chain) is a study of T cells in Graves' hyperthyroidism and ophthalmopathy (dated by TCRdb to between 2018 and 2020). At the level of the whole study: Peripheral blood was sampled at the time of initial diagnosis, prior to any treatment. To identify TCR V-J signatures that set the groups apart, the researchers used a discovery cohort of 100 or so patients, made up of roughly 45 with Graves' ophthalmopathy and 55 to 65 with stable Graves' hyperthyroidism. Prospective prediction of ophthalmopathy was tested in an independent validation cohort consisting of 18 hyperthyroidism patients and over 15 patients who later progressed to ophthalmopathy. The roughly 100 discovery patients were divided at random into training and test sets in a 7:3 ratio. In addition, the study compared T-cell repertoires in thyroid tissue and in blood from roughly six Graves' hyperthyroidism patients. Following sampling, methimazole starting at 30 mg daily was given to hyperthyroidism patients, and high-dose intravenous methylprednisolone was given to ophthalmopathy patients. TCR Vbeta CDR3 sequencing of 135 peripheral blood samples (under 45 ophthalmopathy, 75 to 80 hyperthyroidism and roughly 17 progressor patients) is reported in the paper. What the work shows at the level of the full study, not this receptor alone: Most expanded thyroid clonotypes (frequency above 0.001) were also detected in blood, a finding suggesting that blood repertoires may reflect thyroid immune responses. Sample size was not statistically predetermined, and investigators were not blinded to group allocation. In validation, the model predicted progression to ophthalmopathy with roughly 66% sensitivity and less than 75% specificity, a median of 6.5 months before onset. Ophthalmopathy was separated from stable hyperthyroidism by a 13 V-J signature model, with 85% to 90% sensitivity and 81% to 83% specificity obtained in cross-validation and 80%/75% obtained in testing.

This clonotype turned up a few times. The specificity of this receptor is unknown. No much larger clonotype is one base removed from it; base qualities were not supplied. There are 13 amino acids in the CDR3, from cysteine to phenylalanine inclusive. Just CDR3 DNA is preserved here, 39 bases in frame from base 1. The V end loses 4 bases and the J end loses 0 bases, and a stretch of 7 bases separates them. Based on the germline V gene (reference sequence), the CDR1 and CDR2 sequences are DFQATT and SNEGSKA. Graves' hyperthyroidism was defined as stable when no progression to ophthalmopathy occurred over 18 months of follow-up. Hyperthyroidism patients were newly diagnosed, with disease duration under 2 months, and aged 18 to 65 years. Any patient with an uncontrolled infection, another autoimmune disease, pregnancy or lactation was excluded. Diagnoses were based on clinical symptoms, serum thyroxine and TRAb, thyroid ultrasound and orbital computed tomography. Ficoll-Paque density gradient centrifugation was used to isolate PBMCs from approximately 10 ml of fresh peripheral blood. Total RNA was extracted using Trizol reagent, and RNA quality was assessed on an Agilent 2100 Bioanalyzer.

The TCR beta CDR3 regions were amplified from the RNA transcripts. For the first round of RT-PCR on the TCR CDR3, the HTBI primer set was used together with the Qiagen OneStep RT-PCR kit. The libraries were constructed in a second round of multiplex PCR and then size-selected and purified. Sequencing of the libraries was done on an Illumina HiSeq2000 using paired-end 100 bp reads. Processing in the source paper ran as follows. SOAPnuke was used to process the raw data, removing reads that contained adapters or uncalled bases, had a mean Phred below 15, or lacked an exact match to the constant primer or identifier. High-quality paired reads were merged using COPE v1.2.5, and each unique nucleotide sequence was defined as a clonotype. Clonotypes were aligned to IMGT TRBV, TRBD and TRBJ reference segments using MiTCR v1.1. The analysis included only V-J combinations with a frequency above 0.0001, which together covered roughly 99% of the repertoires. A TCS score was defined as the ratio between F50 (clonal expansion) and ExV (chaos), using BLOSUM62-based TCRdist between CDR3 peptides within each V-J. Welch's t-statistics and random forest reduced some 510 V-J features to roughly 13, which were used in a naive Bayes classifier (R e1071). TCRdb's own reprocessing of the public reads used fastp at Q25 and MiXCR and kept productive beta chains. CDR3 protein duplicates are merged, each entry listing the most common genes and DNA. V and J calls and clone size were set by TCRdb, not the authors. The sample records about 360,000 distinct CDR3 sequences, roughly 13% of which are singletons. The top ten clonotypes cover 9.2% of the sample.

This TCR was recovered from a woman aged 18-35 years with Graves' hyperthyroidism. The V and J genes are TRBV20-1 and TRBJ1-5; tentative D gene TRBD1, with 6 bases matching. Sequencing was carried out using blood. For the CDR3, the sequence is CSAMGASNQPQHF. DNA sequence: TGCAGTGCTATGGGGGCTAGCAATCAGCCCCAGCATTTT.